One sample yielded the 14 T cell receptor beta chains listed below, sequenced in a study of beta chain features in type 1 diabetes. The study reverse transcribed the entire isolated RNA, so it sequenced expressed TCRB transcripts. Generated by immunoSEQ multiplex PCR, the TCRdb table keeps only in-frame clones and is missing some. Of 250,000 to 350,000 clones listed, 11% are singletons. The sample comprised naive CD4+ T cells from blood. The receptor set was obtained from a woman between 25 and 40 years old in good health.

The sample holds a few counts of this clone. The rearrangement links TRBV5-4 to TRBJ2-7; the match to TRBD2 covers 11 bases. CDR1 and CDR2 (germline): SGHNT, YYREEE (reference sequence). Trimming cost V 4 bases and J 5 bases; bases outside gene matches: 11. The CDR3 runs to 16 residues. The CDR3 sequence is CASSPDSGRGPNEQYF. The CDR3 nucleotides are TGTGCCAGCAGCCCGGATAGCGGGAGGGGCCCCAACGAGCAGTACTTC.

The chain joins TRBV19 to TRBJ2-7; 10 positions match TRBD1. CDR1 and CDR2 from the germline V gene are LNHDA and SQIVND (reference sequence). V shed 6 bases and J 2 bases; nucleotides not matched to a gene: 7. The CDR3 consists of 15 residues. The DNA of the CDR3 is TGTGCCAGTAGCCCGGACAGGGGGGGGCCCTACGAGCAGTACTTC. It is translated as CASSPDRGGPYEQYF. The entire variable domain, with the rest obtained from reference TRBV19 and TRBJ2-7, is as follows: DGGITQSPKYLFRKEGQNVTLSCEQNLNHDAMYWYRQDPGQGLRLIYYSQIVNDFQKGDIAEGYSVSREKKESFPLTVTSAQKNPTAFYLCASSPDRGGPYEQYFGPGTRLTVT.

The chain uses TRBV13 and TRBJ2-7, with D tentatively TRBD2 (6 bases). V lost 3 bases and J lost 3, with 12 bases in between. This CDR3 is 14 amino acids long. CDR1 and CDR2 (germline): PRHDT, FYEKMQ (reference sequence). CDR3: CASSFGSGGYEQYF. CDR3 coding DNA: TGTGCCAGCAGCTTCGGGAGTGGGGGCTACGAGCAGTACTTC.

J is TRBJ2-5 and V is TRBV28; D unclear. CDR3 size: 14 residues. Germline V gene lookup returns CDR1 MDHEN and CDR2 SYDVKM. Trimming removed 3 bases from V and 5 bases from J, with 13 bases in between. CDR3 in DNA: TGTGCCAGCAGTTTCGTGCCCAGGTGGGAGACCCAGTACTTC. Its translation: CASSFVPRWETQYF.

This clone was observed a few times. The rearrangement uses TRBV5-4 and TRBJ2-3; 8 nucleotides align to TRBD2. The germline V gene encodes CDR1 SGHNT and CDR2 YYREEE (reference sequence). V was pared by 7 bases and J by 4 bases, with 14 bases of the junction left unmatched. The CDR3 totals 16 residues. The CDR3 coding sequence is TGTGCCAGCGGCTACCGAGTAGCGGGATGGTCAGATACGCAGTATTTT. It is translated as CASGYRVAGWSDTQYF.

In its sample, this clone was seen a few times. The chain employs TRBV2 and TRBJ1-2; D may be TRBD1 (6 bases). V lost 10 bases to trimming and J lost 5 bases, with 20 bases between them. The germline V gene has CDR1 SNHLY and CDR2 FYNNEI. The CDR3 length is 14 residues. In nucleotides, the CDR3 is TGTGCCACCAGGGGCCAGGCAACACCATATGGCTACACCTTC. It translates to CATRGQATPYGYTF.

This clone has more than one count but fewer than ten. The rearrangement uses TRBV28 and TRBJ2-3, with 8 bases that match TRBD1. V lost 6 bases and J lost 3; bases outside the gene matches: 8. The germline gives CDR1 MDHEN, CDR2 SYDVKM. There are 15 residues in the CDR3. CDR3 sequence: CASRTGQGWTDTQYF. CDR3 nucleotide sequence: TGTGCCAGCAGAACCGGACAGGGCTGGACAGATACGCAGTATTTT.

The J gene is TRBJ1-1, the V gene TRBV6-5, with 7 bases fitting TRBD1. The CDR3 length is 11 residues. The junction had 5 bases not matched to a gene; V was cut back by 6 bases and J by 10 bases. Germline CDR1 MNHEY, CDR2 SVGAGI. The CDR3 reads CASSRQGLAFF. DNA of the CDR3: TGTGCCAGCAGCAGACAGGGATTAGCTTTCTTT.

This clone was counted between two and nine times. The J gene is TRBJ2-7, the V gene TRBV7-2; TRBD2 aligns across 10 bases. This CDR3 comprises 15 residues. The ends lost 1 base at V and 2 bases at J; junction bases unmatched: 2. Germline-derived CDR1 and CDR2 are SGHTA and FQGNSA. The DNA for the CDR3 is TGTGCCAGCAGCTTAGAAGCGGGAGGGCCCTACGAGCAGTACTTC. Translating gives CASSLEAGGPYEQYF.

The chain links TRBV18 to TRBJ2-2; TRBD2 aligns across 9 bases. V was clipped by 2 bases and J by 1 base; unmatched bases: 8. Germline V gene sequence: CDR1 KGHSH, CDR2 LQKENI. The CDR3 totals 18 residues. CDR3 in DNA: TGTGCCAGCTCACCAAGCTTAGCGGGAGTGAAGAACACCGGGGAGCTGTTTTTT. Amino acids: CASSPSLAGVKNTGELFF.

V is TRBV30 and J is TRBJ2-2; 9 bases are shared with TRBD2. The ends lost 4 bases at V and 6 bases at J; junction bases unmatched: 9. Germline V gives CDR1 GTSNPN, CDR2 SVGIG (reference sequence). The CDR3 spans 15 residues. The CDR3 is CAWISGRAGAGELFF. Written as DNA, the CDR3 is TGTGCCTGGATTAGCGGGAGAGCGGGGGCCGGGGAGCTGTTTTTT.

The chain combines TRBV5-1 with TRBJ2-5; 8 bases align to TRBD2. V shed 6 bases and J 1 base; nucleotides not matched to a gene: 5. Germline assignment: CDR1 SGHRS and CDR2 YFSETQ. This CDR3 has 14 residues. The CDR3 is CASKVGRVQETQYF. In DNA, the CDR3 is TGCGCCAGCAAAGTCGGGAGGGTCCAAGAGACCCAGTACTTC.

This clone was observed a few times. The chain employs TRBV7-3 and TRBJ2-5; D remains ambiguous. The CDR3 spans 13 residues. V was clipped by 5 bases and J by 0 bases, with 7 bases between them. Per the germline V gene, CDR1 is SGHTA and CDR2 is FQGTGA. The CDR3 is CASSNRDQETQYF. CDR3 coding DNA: TGTGCCAGCAGCAACCGGGACCAAGAGACCCAGTACTTC.

CDR3 nucleotides: TGCAGCGTCGGACAGGGAGGTCAGCCCCAGCATTTT. It is translated as CSVGQGGQPQHF. This chain uses TRBV29-1 with TRBJ1-5; 8 nucleotides match TRBD1. Trimming removed 6 bases from V and 6 bases from J; junction bases left unmatched: 4. CDR3 length: 12 residues. Per germline, CDR1 SQVTM and CDR2 ANQGSEA.